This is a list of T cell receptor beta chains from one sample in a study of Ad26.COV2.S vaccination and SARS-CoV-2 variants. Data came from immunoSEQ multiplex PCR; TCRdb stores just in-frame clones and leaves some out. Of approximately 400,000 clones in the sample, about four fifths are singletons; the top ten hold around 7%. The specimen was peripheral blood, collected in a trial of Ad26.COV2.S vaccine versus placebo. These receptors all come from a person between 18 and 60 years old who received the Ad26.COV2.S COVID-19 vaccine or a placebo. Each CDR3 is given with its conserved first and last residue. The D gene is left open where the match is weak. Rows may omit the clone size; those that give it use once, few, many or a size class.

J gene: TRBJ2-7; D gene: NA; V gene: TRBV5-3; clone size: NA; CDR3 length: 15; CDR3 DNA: TGTGCCAGAAGCAGATGGGAACCCCTTACCTACGAGCAGTACTTC; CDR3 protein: CARSRWEPLTYEQYF
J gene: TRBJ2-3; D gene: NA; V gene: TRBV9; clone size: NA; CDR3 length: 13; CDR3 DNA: TGTGCCAGCAGCGTACCCCCAGTGGATACGCAGTATTTT; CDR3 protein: CASSVPPVDTQYF
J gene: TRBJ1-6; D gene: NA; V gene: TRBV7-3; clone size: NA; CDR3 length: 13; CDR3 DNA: TGTGCCAGCAGCTCTAGGGATCAGGGACCCCTCCACTTT; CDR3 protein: CASSSRDQGPLHF
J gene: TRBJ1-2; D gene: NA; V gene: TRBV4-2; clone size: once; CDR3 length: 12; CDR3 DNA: TGTGCCAGCAGCCAAGTCAACGATGGCTACACCTTC; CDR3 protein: CASSQVNDGYTF
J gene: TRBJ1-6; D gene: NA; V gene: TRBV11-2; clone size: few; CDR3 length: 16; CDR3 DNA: TGTGCCAGCAGCTTTACACGGCCCCTGGGATATTCACCCCTCCACTTT; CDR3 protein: CASSFTRPLGYSPLHF
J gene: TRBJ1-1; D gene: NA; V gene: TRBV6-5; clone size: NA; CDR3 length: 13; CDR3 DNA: TGTGCCAGCAGTTACAGGGTTGGTACTGAAGCTTTCTTT; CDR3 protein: CASSYRVGTEAFF
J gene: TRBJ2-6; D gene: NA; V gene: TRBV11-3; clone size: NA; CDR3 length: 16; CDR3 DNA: TGTGCCAGCAGCAACCAGGCCGTCTCTGGGGCCAACGTCCTGACTTTC; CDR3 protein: CASSNQAVSGANVLTF
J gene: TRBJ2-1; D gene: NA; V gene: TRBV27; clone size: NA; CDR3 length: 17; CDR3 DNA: TGTGCCAGCAGTCCCGAGGCCTACTTAGGCCCCTACAATGAGCAGTTCTTC; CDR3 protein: CASSPEAYLGPYNEQFF
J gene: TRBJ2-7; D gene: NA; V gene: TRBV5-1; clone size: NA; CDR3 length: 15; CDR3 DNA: TGCGCCAGCAGCTTGGCCTCCCGGGACCGGGACGAGCAGTACTTC; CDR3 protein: CASSLASRDRDEQYF
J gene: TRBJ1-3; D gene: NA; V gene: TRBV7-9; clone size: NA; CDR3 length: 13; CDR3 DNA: TGTGCCAGCAGCCCCAGAACTGGAAACACCATATATTTT; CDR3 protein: CASSPRTGNTIYF
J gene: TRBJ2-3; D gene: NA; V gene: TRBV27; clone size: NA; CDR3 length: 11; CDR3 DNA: TGTGCCAGCACCGGGGGTGGCACGCAGTATTTT; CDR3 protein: CASTGGGTQYF
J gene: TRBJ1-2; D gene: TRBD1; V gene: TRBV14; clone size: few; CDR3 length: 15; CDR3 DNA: TGTGCCAGCAGCCACCGACTAACCGGGACAGCTGGCTACACCTTC; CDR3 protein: CASSHRLTGTAGYTF
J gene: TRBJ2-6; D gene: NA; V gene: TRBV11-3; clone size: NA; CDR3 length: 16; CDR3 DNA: TGTGCCAGCAGCTTCAGACTGCCCTCTGGGGCCAACGTCCTGACTTTC; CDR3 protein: CASSFRLPSGANVLTF
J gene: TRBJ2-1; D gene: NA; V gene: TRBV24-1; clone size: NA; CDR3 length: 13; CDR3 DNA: TGTGCCACCAGTGGGGGGGGGCGGAATGAGCAGTTCTTC; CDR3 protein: CATSGGGRNEQFF
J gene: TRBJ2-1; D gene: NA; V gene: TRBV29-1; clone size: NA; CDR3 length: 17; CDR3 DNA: TGCAGCGCCCCCGTATACGATGGGGGGAGCTCCTACAATGAGCAGTTCTTC; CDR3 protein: CSAPVYDGGSSYNEQFF
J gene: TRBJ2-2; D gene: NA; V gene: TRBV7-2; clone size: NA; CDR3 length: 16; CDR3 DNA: TGTGCCAGCAGCGAACGGTTGATCTTAAACACCGGGGAGCTGTTTTTT; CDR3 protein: CASSERLILNTGELFF
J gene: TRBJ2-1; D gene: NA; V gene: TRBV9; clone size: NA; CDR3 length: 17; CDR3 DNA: TGTGCCAGCAGCGTAGGTTTGGGAAGGACTTATCACGATGAGCAGTTCTTC; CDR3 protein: CASSVGLGRTYHDEQFF
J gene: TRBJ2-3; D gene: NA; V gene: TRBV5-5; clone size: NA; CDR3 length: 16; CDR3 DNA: TGTGCCAGCAGCGTAAACCCGGTGGGGGAAACAGATACGCAGTATTTT; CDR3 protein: CASSVNPVGETDTQYF
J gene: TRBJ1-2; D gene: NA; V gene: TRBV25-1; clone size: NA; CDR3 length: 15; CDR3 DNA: TGTGCCAGCAGTCCATCGTCGTCTGCTAACTATGGCTACACCTTC; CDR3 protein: CASSPSSSANYGYTF
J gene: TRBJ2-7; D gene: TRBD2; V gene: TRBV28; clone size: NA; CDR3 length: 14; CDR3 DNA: TGTGCCAGCAGTTTCGCTAGCGGCCTCTACGAGCAGTACTTC; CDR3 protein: CASSFASGLYEQYF
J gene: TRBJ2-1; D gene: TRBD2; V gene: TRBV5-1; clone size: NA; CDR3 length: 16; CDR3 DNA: TGCGCCAGCAGCATAATAGCGGGAACAGGCTACAATGAGCAGTTCTTC; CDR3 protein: CASSIIAGTGYNEQFF
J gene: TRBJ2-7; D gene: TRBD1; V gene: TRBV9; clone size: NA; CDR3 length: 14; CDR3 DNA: TGTGCCAGCAGCGTAGGGGCAGGGGGACACGAGCAGTACTTC; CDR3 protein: CASSVGAGGHEQYF
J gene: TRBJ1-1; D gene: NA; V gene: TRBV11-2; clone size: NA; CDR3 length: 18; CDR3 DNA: TGTGCCAGCAGCTTCCTATCCATCCGGGCCCTTATGAACACTGAAGCTTTCTTT; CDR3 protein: CASSFLSIRALMNTEAFF
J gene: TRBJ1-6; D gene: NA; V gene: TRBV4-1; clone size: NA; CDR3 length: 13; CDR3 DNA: TGCGCCAGCAGCCAAGTGCGGCTCTCACCCCTCCACTTT; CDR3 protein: CASSQVRLSPLHF
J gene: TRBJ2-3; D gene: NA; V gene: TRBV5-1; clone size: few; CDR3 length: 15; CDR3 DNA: TGCGCCAGCAGCTTGCAGGACACCCGCACAGATACGCAGTATTTT; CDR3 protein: CASSLQDTRTDTQYF
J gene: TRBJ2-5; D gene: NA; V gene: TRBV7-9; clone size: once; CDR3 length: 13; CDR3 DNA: TGTGCCAGCAGCTTTGGGGCAGGAGAGACCCAGTACTTC; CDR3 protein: CASSFGAGETQYF
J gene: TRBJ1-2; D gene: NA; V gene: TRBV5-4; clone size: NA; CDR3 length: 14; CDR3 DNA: TGTGCCAGCATCCCCGTAGGGCAGATATATGGCTACACCTTC; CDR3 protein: CASIPVGQIYGYTF
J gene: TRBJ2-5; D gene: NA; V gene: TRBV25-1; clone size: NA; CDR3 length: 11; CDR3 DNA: TGTGCCAGCCCCCCAGAGGGGACCCAGTACTTC; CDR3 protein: CASPPEGTQYF
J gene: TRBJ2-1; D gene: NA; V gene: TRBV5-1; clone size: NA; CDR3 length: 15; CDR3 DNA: TGCGCCAGCAGCCCCAATGAGGGGCTGGGAAATGAGCAGTTCTTC; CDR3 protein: CASSPNEGLGNEQFF
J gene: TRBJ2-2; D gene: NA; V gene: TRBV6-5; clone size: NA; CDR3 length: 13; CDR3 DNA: TGTGCCAGCAGTTACTCACACACCGGGGAGCTGTTTTTT; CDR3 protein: CASSYSHTGELFF
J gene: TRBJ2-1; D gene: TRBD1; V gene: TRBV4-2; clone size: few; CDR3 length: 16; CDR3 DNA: TGTGCCAGCAGCCAAGATGGGACAGACCTACGGAATGAGCAGTTCTTC; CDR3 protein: CASSQDGTDLRNEQFF
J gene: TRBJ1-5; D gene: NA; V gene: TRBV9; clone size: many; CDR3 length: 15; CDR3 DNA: TGTGCCAGCAGCCCCCACGGGGGCGAGGGTCAGCCCCAGCATTTT; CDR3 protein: CASSPHGGEGQPQHF
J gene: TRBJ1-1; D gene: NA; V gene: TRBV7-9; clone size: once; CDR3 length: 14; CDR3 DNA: TGTGCCAGCAGCTTTTGGGATCGAAACACTGAAGCTTTCTTT; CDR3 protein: CASSFWDRNTEAFF
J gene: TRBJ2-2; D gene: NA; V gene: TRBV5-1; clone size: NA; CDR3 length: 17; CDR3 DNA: TGCGCCAGCAGCTTGGCGGTAATCCGGCGAGGCGGCGGGGAGCTGTTTTTT; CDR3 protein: CASSLAVIRRGGGELFF
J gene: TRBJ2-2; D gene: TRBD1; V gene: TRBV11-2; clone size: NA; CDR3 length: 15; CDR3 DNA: TGTGCCAGCAGCCCTACAGGGGGCGAAGCCGGGGAGCTGTTTTTT; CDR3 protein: CASSPTGGEAGELFF
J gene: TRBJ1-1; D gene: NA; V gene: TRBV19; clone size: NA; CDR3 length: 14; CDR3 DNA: TGTGCCAGTAGTATATTCTCCCTGAACACTGAAGCTTTCTTT; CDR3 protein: CASSIFSLNTEAFF
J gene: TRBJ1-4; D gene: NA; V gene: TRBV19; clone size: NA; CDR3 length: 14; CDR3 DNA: TGTGCCAGTACCCTAAACACGGGGGTTAAAAAACTGTTTTTT; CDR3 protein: CASTLNTGVKKLFF
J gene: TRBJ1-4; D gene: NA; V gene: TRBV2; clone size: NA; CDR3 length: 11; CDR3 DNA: TGTGCCAGCAGACTTATAGGAAAACTGTTTTTT; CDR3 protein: CASRLIGKLFF
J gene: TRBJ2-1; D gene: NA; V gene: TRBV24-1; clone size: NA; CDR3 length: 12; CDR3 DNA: TGTGCCACCAGTGTGGGGAAGAATGAGCAGTTCTTC; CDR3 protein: CATSVGKNEQFF
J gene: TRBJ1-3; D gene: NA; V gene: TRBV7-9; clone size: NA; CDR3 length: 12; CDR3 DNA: TGTGCCAGCAGCTTAGGGGGAAACACCATATATTTT; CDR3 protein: CASSLGGNTIYF
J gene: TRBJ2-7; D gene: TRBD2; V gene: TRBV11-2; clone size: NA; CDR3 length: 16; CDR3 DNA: TGTGCCAGCAGCGGGACTAGCGGGACCGACTCCTACGAGCAGTACTTC; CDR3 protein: CASSGTSGTDSYEQYF
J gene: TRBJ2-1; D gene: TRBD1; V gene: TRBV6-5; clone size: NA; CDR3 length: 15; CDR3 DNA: TGTGCCAGCAGTTATGGACAGGGCCTTGTCAATGAGCAGTTCTTC; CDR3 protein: CASSYGQGLVNEQFF
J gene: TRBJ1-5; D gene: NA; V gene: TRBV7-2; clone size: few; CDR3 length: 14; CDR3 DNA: TGTGCCAGCAGCTTACGGGGGAGAGATCAGCCCCAGCATTTT; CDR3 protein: CASSLRGRDQPQHF
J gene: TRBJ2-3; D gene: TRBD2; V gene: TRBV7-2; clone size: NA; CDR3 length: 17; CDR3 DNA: TGTGCCAGCAGCGAAAAAGGACTAGCGGGAGGCACAGATACGCAGTATTTT; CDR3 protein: CASSEKGLAGGTDTQYF
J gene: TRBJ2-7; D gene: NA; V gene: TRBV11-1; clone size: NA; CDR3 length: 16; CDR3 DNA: TGTGCCAGCAGCTTAGAGGAGTGGCCGTCCCCTTACGAGCAGTACTTC; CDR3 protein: CASSLEEWPSPYEQYF
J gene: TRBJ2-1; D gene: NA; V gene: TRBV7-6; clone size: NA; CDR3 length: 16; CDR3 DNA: TGTGCCAGCAGTCAAGAGCCGGACTTTGCTTTGAGGGGGCAGTTCTTC; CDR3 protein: CASSQEPDFALRGQFF
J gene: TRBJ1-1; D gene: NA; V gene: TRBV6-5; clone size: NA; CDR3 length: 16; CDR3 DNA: TGTGCCAGCAGTTACTCGAGAAGGGCTGGGAACACTGAAGCTTTCTTT; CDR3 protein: CASSYSRRAGNTEAFF
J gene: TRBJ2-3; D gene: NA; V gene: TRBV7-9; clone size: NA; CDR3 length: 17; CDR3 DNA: TGTGCCAGCAGCTTAGGCCAGGGAAATCGTCTCTCGGATACGCAGTATTTT; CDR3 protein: CASSLGQGNRLSDTQYF
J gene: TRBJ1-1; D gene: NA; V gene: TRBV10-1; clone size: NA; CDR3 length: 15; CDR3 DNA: TGCGCCAGCAGTGAGGATCCAGGTTCTAACACTGAAGCTTTCTTT; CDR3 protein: CASSEDPGSNTEAFF
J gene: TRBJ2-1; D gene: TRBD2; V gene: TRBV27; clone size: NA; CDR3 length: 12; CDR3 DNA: TGTGCCAGCGGACTAGTTTACAATGAGCAGTTCTTC; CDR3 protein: CASGLVYNEQFF
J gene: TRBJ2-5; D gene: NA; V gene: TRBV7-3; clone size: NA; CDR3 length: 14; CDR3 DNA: TGTGCCAGCAGCTTATCGGGGCAGAAAGAGACCCAGTACTTC; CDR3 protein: CASSLSGQKETQYF
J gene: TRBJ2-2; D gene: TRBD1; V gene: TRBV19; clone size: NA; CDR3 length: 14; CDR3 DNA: TGTGCCACTCAGGGGGCGCGGGTCACCGGGGAGCTGTTTTTT; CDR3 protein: CATQGARVTGELFF
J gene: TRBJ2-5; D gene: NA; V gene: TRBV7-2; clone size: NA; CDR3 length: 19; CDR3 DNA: TGTGCCAGCAGCTCCGGATTAATGGCGGGATTTTCGTACCAAGAGACCCAGTACTTC; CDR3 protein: CASSSGLMAGFSYQETQYF
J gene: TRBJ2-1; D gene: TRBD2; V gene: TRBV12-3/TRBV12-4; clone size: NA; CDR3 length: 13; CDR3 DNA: TGTGCCAGCAGTTTGGGAGGGGCTCGGGAGCAGTTCTTC; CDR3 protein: CASSLGGAREQFF
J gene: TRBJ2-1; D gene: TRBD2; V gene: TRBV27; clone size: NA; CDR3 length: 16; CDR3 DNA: TGTGCCAGCAGTTTAGGTAGCGGGAGCTTTCGGGTTGAGCAGTTCTTC; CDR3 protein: CASSLGSGSFRVEQFF
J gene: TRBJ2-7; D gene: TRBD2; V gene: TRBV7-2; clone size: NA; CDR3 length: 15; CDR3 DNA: TGTGCCAGCAGCTTACGAGTACTAGCGGGTTACGAGCAGTACTTC; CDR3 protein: CASSLRVLAGYEQYF
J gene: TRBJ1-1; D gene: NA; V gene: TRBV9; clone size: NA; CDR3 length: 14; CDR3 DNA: TGTGCCAGCAGCGTAGCCGGGGCCGGCACTGAAGCTTTCTTT; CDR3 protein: CASSVAGAGTEAFF